The clone carrying this TCR beta chain was seen once. The assay was immunoSEQ multiplex PCR, and TCRdb's table has in-frame clones only and misses some. Among roughly 400,000 clones, 75% to 95% were seen once, and the ten largest hold 5.5% to 8%. CDR3 size: 14 residues. Germline values: CDR1 MDHEN, CDR2 SYDVKM. Trimming shortened V by 8 bases and J by 11 bases, and 21 bases separated the two germline ends. This sample was included in a study of control samples from healthy donors and cancer patients. This chain joins TRBV28 and TRBJ1-4, with D possibly TRBD1 on 6 matching bases. This clonotype was sampled from a middle-aged man with head and neck cancer. Specimen: PBMCs. CDR3 protein: CASGVRGGSTKLFF. CDR3 in DNA: TGTGCCAGCGGTGTCAGGGGAGGGTCTACGAAACTGTTTTTT.